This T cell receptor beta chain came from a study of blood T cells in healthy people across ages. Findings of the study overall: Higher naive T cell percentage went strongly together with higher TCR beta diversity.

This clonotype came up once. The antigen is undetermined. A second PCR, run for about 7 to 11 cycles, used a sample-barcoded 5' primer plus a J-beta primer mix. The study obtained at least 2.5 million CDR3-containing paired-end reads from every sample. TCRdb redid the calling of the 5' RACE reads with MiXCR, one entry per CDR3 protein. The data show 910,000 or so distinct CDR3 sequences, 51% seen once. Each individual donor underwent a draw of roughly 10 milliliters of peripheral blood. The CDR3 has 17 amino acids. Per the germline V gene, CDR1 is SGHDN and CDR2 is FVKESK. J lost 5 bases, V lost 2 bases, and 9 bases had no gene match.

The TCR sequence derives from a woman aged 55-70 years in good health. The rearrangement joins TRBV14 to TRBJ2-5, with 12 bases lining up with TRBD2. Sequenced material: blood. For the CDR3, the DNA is TGTGCCAGCAGCCAACCCGGACTAGCGGGATTTAAGGAGACCCAGTACTTC. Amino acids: CASSQPGLAGFKETQYF.